This entry is about one T cell receptor (beta chain). Version v3.0 of the immunoSEQ assay ran at survey level. The repertoire was sequenced with immunoSEQ multiplex PCR; TCRdb's copy has only in-frame clones and lacks some. Altogether around 20,000 clones are present, 75% to 85% being singletons, with the ten largest covering around 6.6%. This entry belongs to a study of long-term antiretroviral therapy in people with HIV. Held in samples before DNA extraction were 1-10 million cryopreserved PBMC. In germline, CDR1 is LNHDA, CDR2 SQIVND (reference sequence). CDR3 length: 15 amino acids. V shed 4 bases and J shed 4 bases, with 11 bases lying between them.

V and J are TRBV19 and TRBJ2-6, with D perhaps TRBD2 (5 bases). The origin of this receptor is a man aged 18 to 29 with HIV. The material sequenced was unsorted PBMCs, taken at the start of antiretroviral therapy, before treatment. The CDR3, as DNA: TGTGCCAGTAGTAAAAGGGAGCCCGGGGCCAACGTCCTGACTTTC. Its protein is CASSKREPGANVLTF. Together with reference TRBV19 and TRBJ2-6, the CDR3 gives the full variable domain: DGGITQSPKYLFRKEGQNVTLSCEQNLNHDAMYWYRQDPGQGLRLIYYSQIVNDFQKGDIAEGYSVSREKKESFPLTVTSAQKNPTAFYLCASSKREPGANVLTFGAGSRLTVL.